This section outlines one TCR beta chain sequence together with its context. Its matching antigen is unknown. This sample stems from a study of T-cell memory formation after mild COVID-19. Study overall: Largely donor-specific TCR clusters were found.

Trimming cost V 5 bases and J 10 bases, with 17 bases left between them. This CDR3 comprises 13 residues. CDR1 is SEHNR and CDR2 is FQNEAQ in the germline V gene (reference sequence). Amplification by 5'RACE using constant-segment primers produced TCR alpha and TCR beta cDNA libraries that carried sample barcodes and UMIs. TCRdb used MiXCR to reprocess the 5' RACE reads, holding one entry per CDR3 protein. The repertoire holds more than 300,000 distinct CDR3 sequences, with approximately 14% as singletons. Study-wide results and caveats: A second wave expanding day 15 to 37 was CD4+-biased; contracting clones were balanced.

This TCR was sampled from a man between 18 and 29 years old who had mild COVID-19 (a few samples of this study predate the infection). Cell type and time point are not known. The sample consisted of PBMCs or a T cell subset sorted from them (not recorded which). The chain uses TRBV7-9 and TRBJ1-1; D is unresolved. CDR3 protein: CASSPLDGSGAFF. CDR3 coding DNA: TGTGCCAGCAGCCCCCTGGACGGGTCTGGAGCTTTCTTT. The full variable domain, in which reference TRBV7-9 and TRBJ1-1 provide the parts outside the CDR3, is DTGVSQNPRHKITKRGQNVTFRCDPISEHNRLYWYRQTLGQGPEFLTYFQNEAQLEKSRLLSDRFSAERPKGSFSTLEIQRTEQGDSAMYLCASSPLDGSGAFFGQGTRLTVV.